Below, 30 T cell receptor beta chains from the same sample are listed, as sequenced in a study of cytomegalovirus exposure and HLA in healthy donors. Primers included in the PCR were 60 Vbeta and 13 Jbeta primers. Only in-frame clones appear in the TCRdb table, and some are missing; sequencing was by immunoSEQ multiplex PCR. The profile shows hundreds of thousands of clones, nearly 80% of them singletons. The material sequenced was PBMCs. The receptors stem from a male donor in good health and CMV-seronegative.

The V gene is TRBV5-4, the J gene TRBJ2-7; 11 positions agree with TRBD1. Trimming took 3 bases from V and 3 from J; bases not matched to a gene: 8. Germline V gives CDR1 SGHNT, CDR2 YYREEE (reference sequence). The CDR3 runs 16 residues. In DNA form, the CDR3 reads TGTGCCAGCAGCTGGGTGGGACAGGGGGACAGCTACGAGCAGTACTTC. Protein product: CASSWVGQGDSYEQYF.

The V gene is TRBV20-1, the J gene TRBJ2-7; D remains unclear. V gave up 3 bases and J gave up 7 bases, with 10 bases separating them. Germline CDR1 DFQATT, CDR2 SNEGSKA (reference sequence). The CDR3 is 11 amino acids. This CDR3 is CSARTPWEQYF. CDR3 nucleotide sequence: TGCAGTGCTAGGACTCCGTGGGAGCAGTACTTC.

This clone was seen a handful of times. The chain uses TRBV18 and TRBJ1-2; 7 bases agree with TRBD1. This CDR3 has 18 residues. The trim removed 2 bases at V and 6 bases at J, leaving 18 bases unmatched. Germline values: CDR1 KGHSH, CDR2 LQKENI. CDR3 in amino acids: CASSPKPTGNTLGHGYTF. The CDR3 nucleotides read TGTGCCAGCTCACCAAAGCCGACAGGGAATACCCTAGGACATGGCTACACCTTC.

In regard to this clone: Other nucleotide sequences in the sample specify the same CDR3. V and J are TRBV6-1 and TRBJ2-5, with 10 bases fitting TRBD1. This CDR3 is built from 15 residues. After removal of 2 bases from V and 4 bases from J, the junction contained 4 bases not matched to a gene. Per germline, CDR1 MNHNS and CDR2 SASEGT. CDR3 coding DNA: TGTGCCAGCAGTGAATGGACAGGGGGAAGAGAGACCCAGTACTTC. Its protein product is CASSEWTGGRETQYF.

The chain links TRBV7-8 to TRBJ2-4; 8 bases match TRBD1. V dropped 5 bases and J dropped 5; count of bases not matched to a gene: 14. This CDR3 spans 17 amino acids. The germline gives CDR1 SGHVS, CDR2 FQNEAQ. The CDR3 DNA reads as TGTGCCAGCAGCAAGAATACAGGGGGGAAAATCGAAAACATTCAGTACTTC. Its translation is CASSKNTGGKIENIQYF.

The count of this clone is one. The chain has TRBV23-1 and TRBJ1-1; the D gene is possibly TRBD1 (5 bases). TRBV23-1 is given ORF status, its function remaining uncertain. CDR3 length: 13 residues. V lost 8 bases, J lost 5 bases, and 15 bases lay in between. DNA for the CDR3: TGCGCCAGCTGTCCGGGGGAGAGGACTGAAGCTTTCTTT. It specifies CASCPGERTEAFF.

This chain uses TRBV28 with TRBJ2-1, with D tentatively TRBD2 (6 bases). This CDR3 has 13 residues. Per the germline V gene, CDR1 is MDHEN and CDR2 is SYDVKM. V was pared by 5 bases and J by 7 bases, with 12 bases between. The CDR3 reads CASSHETRNEQFF. CDR3 DNA: TGTGCCAGCAGTCACGAGACTAGAAATGAGCAGTTCTTC.

The table lists this clone with a few counts. V is TRBV29-1 and J is TRBJ2-7; a possible D gene is TRBD1 (5 bases). V was trimmed by 4 bases and J by 3 bases, leaving 13 bases between them. CDR1 and CDR2 from the germline V gene are SQVTM and ANQGSEA. This CDR3 comprises 13 residues. CDR3: CSVVWGSYYEQYF. As DNA, the CDR3 is TGCAGCGTTGTCTGGGGCTCCTACTACGAGCAGTACTTC.

The V call is TRBV5-1, the J call TRBJ2-5; D is possibly TRBD2 (6 bases). Germline V lookup: CDR1 SGHRS, CDR2 YFSETQ. With 0 bases removed from V and 4 bases from J, the gap between germline ends came to 13 bases. The CDR3 is made up of 15 amino acids. The chain's CDR3 is CASSLGGVRTETQYF. CDR3 nucleotide sequence: TGCGCCAGCAGCTTGGGCGGGGTTCGAACAGAGACCCAGTACTTC.

The rearrangement joins TRBV20-1 to TRBJ2-7; D is unresolved. Between the trimmed V and J ends, which lost 5 bases and 1 base, there was a span of 3 bases. From germline, CDR1 is DFQATT and CDR2 SNEGSKA (reference sequence). The CDR3 has 10 residues. The CDR3 is CSAESYEQYF. CDR3 nucleotides: TGCAGTGCTGAGTCCTACGAGCAGTACTTC.

In this sample, this clone turned up once. This chain joins TRBV11-2 and TRBJ1-1; the match to TRBD1 covers 7 bases. V gave up 4 bases and J gave up 6 bases; unmatched junction bases: 11. CDR3 length: 15 amino acids. Germline V gives CDR1 SGHAT, CDR2 FQNNGV. The CDR3 reads CASSSLQGQEPEAFF. The CDR3 coding sequence is TGTGCCAGCAGCTCCCTACAGGGGCAGGAACCTGAAGCTTTCTTT. Drawing the rest from reference TRBV11-2 and TRBJ1-1, the complete variable domain is EAGVAQSPRYKIIEKRQSVAFWCNPISGHATLYWYQQILGQGPKLLIQFQNNGVVDDSQLPKDRFSAERLKGVDSTLKIQPAKLEDSAVYLCASSSLQGQEPEAFFGQGTRLTVV.

J is TRBJ2-3 and V is TRBV19; a weak D match, TRBD1 (6 bases). V was trimmed by 3 bases and J by 2 bases, leaving 12 bases between them. This CDR3 region has 15 residues. From germline, CDR1 is LNHDA and CDR2 SQIVND (reference sequence). The CDR3 protein is CASSIGQGYTDTQYF. DNA for the CDR3: TGTGCCAGTAGTATCGGGCAGGGGTACACAGATACGCAGTATTTT.

Only one count was recorded for this clone. This chain connects TRBV7-9 to TRBJ2-4, with TRBD2 as a possible D gene (5 bases). V was pared by 5 bases and J by 4 bases, with 15 bases between. CDR1 is SEHNR and CDR2 is FQNEAQ in the germline V gene (reference sequence). This CDR3 region has 15 residues. CDR3 amino acids: CASSPAEGGKNIQYF. The CDR3, as DNA: TGTGCCAGCAGCCCAGCCGAGGGCGGGAAAAACATTCAGTACTTC.

This chain uses TRBV5-1 with TRBJ2-1; D call uncertain. Germline V gives CDR1 SGHRS, CDR2 YFSETQ. The ends were cut back, 0 bases at V and 0 bases at J, with 7 bases in the middle. CDR3 length: 15 amino acids. CDR3 sequence: CASSLDVSSYNEQFF. The CDR3 nucleotides are TGCGCCAGCAGCTTGGATGTCAGCTCCTACAATGAGCAGTTCTTC.

This clone was picked up a small number of times. This sequence joins TRBV4-3 and TRBJ1-1, with D perhaps matching TRBD1 (6 bases). In germline, CDR1 is LGHNA, CDR2 YSLEER. V lost 0 bases to trimming and J lost 1 base, with 12 bases between them. The length of the CDR3 is 16 residues. In nucleotides, the CDR3 is TGCGCCAGCAGCCAAGAGATCGCACAGGGGAACACTGAAGCTTTCTTT. It encodes CASSQEIAQGNTEAFF.

V usage is TRBV25-1 and J usage is TRBJ1-1, with TRBD1 matching over 7 bases. Germline trimming cut 4 bases from V and 2 bases from J; bases unmatched to any gene: 7. This CDR3 has 15 residues. Germline V gene sequence: CDR1 MGHDK, CDR2 SYGVNS. The CDR3 here is CASSGRRQGNTEAFF. The CDR3 coding sequence is TGTGCCAGCAGTGGTCGGCGACAGGGAAACACTGAAGCTTTCTTT.

This chain joins TRBV27 and TRBJ2-3; D gene ambiguous. Germline CDR1 is MNHEY and CDR2 is SMNVEV (reference sequence). V lost 5 bases to trimming and J lost 0 bases, with 12 bases between them. The CDR3 runs to 15 residues. CDR3 bases: TGTGCCAGCAGTCCCCTGTTGTATAGCACAGATACGCAGTATTTT. Its translation is CASSPLLYSTDTQYF.

V is TRBV28 and J is TRBJ2-2; 7 bases line up with TRBD2. V shed 6 bases, J shed 7 bases, and the junction held 11 bases outside the gene matches. The CDR3 has 15 residues. Germline V gene sequence: CDR1 MDHEN, CDR2 SYDVKM. CDR3 residues: CASRNNPGGGGELFF. The CDR3 region has the DNA TGTGCCAGCAGAAACAATCCGGGAGGCGGCGGGGAGCTGTTTTTT. The whole variable domain, remainder taken from reference TRBV28 and TRBJ2-2, is DVKVTQSSRYLVKRTGEKVFLECVQDMDHENMFWYRQDPGLGLRLIYFSYDVKMKEKGDIPEGYSVSREKKERFSLILESASTNQTSMYLCASRNNPGGGGELFFGEGSRLTVL.

J is TRBJ2-5 and V is TRBV7-6, with 10 bases aligning to TRBD1. The junction had 1 base not matched to a gene; V was cut back by 4 bases and J by 5 bases. Germline values: CDR1 SGHVS, CDR2 FNYEAQ. The CDR3 sequence is 13 residues long. The CDR3 DNA is TGTGCCAGCAGCTGGACAGGGGGGGAGACCCAGTACTTC. Its translation: CASSWTGGETQYF. Full variable domain (rest looked up from reference TRBV7-6 and TRBJ2-5): GAGVSQSPRYKVTKRGQDVALRCDPISGHVSLYWYRQALGQGPEFLTYFNYEAQQDKSGLPNDRFSAERPEGSISTLTIQRTEQRDSAMYRCASSWTGGETQYFGPGTRLLVL.

The V gene is TRBV15, the J gene TRBJ2-1; TRBD2 might be the D (5 bases). Germline V gene sequence: CDR1 LNHNV, CDR2 YYDKDF (reference sequence). The CDR3 runs to 15 residues. Trimming took 3 bases from V and 8 from J, leaving 17 bases between them. The CDR3 nucleotides read TGTGCCACCAGCAGGGCGGGTCTCGAGACCCATGAGCAGTTCTTC. Encoded protein: CATSRAGLETHEQFF.

This clone was observed a few times. This sequence joins TRBV7-2 and TRBJ2-5; TRBD2 might be the D (6 bases). Trimming cost V 2 bases and J 11 bases, with 9 bases left between them. The length of the CDR3 is 11 residues. The germline V gene has CDR1 SGHTA and CDR2 FQGNSA. The CDR3 DNA is TGTGCCAGCAGCTTATCCCGGGAGCAGTACTTC. It codes for CASSLSREQYF.

CDR3 loop: CASSQGFLLEQYF. The DNA of the CDR3 is TGCGCCAGCAGCCAAGGTTTCCTCCTCGAGCAGTACTTC. The chain combines TRBV4-1 with TRBJ2-5; D remains ambiguous. The J call may be incorrect, as the DNA end agrees better with TRBJ2-7. The germline CDR1 and CDR2 sequences are MGHRA and YSYEKL. CDR3 length: 13 residues.

The rearrangement joins TRBV7-3 to TRBJ2-7, with 8 bases aligning to TRBD2. Trimming removed 2 bases from V and 7 bases from J; junction bases left unmatched: 7. The CDR3 runs 14 residues. Looked up from germline, CDR1 is SGHTA and CDR2 is FQGTGA. CDR3 DNA: TGTGCCAGCAGCTTAGACGGGGGGGCGTATGAGCAGTACTTC. Protein: CASSLDGGAYEQYF.

The chain links TRBV28 to TRBJ2-1, with 10 bases identical to TRBD2. The CDR3 has 15 residues. CDR1 is MDHEN and CDR2 is SYDVKM in the germline V gene. The ends lost 3 bases at V and 7 bases at J; junction bases unmatched: 6. Written as DNA, the CDR3 is TGTGCCAGCAGTTTTGCTAGCGGGAGACGAAATGAGCAGTTCTTC. This translates into CASSFASGRRNEQFF.

The rearrangement links TRBV7-8 to TRBJ2-5, with TRBD2 matching 10 bases. Per the germline V gene, CDR1 is SGHVS and CDR2 is FQNEAQ. V gave up 4 bases and J gave up 5 bases; unmatched junction bases: 10. The CDR3 extends over 16 amino acids. The CDR3 sequence is CASSSLSGGAGETQYF. The CDR3, as DNA: TGTGCCAGCAGCTCACTCAGCGGGGGGGCCGGGGAGACCCAGTACTTC.

This chain connects TRBV5-4 to TRBJ2-5, with TRBD1 as a possible D gene (6 bases). CDR1 is SGHNT and CDR2 is YYREEE in the germline V gene (reference sequence). V was clipped by 5 bases and J by 2 bases, with 16 bases between them. This CDR3 is 15 amino acids long. CDR3: CASSGQGLRQETQYF. CDR3 DNA: TGTGCCAGCAGTGGGCAGGGGTTAAGGCAAGAGACCCAGTACTTC.

The DNA for the CDR3 is TGTGCCAGAAGCAATGGGACAGGGGGGAGCTCCTATAATTCACCCCTCCACTTT. As protein: CARSNGTGGSSYNSPLHF. J is TRBJ1-6 and V is TRBV5-3; 11 bases line up with TRBD1. TRBV5-3 is classed as an ORF, of uncertain function. The ends lost 4 bases at V and 0 bases at J; junction bases unmatched: 6. This CDR3 is built from 18 residues.

Regarding this clone: The sample holds other DNA sequences that translate to the same CDR3. V is TRBV7-2 and J is TRBJ1-1; D unclear. The CDR3 loop spans 14 amino acids. Trimming stripped 0 bases from V and 0 bases from J, with 5 bases between. CDR1 SGHTA and CDR2 FQGNSA come from the germline V gene. The CDR3 protein is CASSLAGVNTEAFF. CDR3 coding DNA: TGTGCCAGCAGCTTAGCCGGAGTGAACACTGAAGCTTTCTTT.

The gene calls are TRBV7-8 and TRBJ1-4; TRBD1 agrees at 9 bases. The CDR3 contains 15 residues. CDR1 is SGHVS, CDR2 FQNEAQ, per germline. Unmatched junction bases numbered 6, after V lost 2 bases and J lost 8 bases. CDR3 coding DNA: TGTGCCAGCAGCTTACGGGACAGGGATCACGAAAAACTGTTTTTT. It encodes CASSLRDRDHEKLFF.

The CDR3 DNA is TGTGCCAGCTCACCACTTGAGACAGGGGCCTACGGAAACACCATATATTTT. This translates into CASSPLETGAYGNTIYF. This rearrangement joins TRBV18 to TRBJ1-3; 8 nucleotides match TRBD1. Germline V CDR1 and CDR2: KGHSH, LQKENI. The J segment lost 4 bases and the V segment lost 1 base, leaving 9 bases of the junction unmatched. There are 17 residues in the CDR3.